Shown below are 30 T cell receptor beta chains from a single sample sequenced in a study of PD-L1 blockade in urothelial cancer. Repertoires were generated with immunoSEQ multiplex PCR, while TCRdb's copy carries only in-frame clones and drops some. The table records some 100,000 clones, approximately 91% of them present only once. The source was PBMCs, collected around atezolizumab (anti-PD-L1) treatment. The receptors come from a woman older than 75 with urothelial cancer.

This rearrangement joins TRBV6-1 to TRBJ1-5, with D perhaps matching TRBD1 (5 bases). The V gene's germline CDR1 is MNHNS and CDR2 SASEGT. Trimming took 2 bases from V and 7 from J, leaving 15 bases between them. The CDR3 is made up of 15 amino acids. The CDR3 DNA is TGTGCCAGCAGTGAAAAGTTTGGGGCGAGCCAGCCCCAGCATTTT. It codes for CASSEKFGASQPQHF.

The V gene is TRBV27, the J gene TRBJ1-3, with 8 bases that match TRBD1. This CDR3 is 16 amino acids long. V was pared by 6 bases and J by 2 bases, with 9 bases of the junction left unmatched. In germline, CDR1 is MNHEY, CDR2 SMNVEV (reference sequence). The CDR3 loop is CASRSTDRGAGNTIYF. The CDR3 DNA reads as TGTGCCAGCAGATCTACAGACAGGGGCGCTGGAAACACCATATATTTT.

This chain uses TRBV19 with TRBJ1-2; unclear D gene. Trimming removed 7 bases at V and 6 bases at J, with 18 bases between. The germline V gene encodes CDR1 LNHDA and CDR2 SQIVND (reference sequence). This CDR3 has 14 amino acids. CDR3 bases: TGTGCCAGTACCGTACGTCGGGGTTCTGATGGCTACACCTTC. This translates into CASTVRRGSDGYTF.

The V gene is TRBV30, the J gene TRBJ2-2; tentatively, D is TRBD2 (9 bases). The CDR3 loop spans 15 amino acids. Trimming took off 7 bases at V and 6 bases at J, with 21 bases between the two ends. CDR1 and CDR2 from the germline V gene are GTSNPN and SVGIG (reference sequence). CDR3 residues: CASRGLAGIAGELFF. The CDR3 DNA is TGTGCCTCCAGGGGGCTAGCGGGAATAGCCGGGGAGCTGTTTTTT.

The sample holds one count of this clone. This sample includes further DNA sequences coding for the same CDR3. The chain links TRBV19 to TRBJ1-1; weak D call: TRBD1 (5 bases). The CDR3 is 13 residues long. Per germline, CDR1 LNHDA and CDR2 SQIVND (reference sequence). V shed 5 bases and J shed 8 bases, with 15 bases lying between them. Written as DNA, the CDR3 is TGTGCCAGTAGTTCCCTGGGGCTTGCCGAAGCTTTCTTT. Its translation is CASSSLGLAEAFF.

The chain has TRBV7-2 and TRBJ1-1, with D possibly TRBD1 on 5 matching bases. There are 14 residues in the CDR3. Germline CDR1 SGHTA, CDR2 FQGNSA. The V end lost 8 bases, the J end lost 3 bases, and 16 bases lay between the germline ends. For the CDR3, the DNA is TGTGCCAGCCGTTTTAGCAGGGTGGACACTGAAGCTTTCTTT. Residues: CASRFSRVDTEAFF.

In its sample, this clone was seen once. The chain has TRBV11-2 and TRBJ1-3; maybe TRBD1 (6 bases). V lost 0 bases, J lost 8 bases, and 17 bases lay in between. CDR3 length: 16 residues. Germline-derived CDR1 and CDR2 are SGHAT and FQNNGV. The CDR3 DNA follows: TGTGCCAGCAGCTTAGACCCCCGCCGGGGGGCTGACACCATATATTTT. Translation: CASSLDPRRGADTIYF.

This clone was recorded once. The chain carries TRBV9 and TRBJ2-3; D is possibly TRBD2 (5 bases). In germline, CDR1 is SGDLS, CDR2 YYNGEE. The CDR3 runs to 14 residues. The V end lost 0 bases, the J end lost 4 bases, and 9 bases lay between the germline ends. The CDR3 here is CASSVAGAADTQYF. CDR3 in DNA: TGTGCCAGCAGCGTAGCAGGAGCGGCAGATACGCAGTATTTT.

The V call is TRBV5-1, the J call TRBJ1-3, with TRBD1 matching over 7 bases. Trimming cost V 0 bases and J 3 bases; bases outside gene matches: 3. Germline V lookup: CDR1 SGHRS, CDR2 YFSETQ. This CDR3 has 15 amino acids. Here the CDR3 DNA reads TGCGCCAGCAGCTTGGTGGGGGACAGTGGAAACACCATATATTTT. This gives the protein CASSLVGDSGNTIYF. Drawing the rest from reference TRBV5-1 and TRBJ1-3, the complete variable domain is KAGVTQTPRYLIKTRGQQVTLSCSPISGHRSVSWYQQTPGQGLQFLFEYFSETQRNKGNFPGRFSGRQFSNSRSEMNVSTLELGDSALYLCASSLVGDSGNTIYFGEGSWLTVV.

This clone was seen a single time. CDR3 nucleotide sequence: TGTGCCAGCAGCCAGGAAGGACAGGGTAACTATGGCTACACCTTC. This encodes CASSQEGQGNYGYTF. The V and J genes are TRBV4-2 and TRBJ1-2; 8 positions match TRBD1. This CDR3 is 15 amino acids long. J was trimmed by 1 base and V by 3 bases; bases with no gene match: 4. Germline V gene lookup returns CDR1 LGHNA and CDR2 YNFKEQ.

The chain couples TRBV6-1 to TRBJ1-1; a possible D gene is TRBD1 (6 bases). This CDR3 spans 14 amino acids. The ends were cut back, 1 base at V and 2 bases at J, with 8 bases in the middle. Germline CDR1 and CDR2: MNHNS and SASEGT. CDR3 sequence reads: CASSEGTANTEAFF. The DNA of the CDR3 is TGTGCCAGCAGTGAAGGGACAGCTAACACTGAAGCTTTCTTT.

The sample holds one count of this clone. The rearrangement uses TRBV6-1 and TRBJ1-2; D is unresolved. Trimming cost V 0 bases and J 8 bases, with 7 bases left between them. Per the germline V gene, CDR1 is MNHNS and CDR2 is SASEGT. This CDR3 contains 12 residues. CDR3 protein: CASSEALLGYTF. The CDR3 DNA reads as TGTGCCAGCAGTGAAGCCTTATTGGGCTACACCTTC.

The CDR3 here is CASSILAGGPGEQYF. Here the CDR3 DNA reads TGTGCCAGTAGTATACTAGCGGGAGGGCCCGGCGAGCAGTACTTC. The V call is TRBV19, the J call TRBJ2-7; TRBD2 matches 12 bases. The CDR3 is 15 residues long. Unmatched junction bases numbered 5, after V lost 2 bases and J lost 6 bases. The germline V gene has CDR1 LNHDA and CDR2 SQIVND (reference sequence).

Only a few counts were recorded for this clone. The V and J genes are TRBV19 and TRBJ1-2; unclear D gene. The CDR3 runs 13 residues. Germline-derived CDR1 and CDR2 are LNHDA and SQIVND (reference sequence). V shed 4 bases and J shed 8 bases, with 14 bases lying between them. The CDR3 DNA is TGTGCCAGTAGTACCAACACCATGGCAGGCTACACCTTC. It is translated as CASSTNTMAGYTF.

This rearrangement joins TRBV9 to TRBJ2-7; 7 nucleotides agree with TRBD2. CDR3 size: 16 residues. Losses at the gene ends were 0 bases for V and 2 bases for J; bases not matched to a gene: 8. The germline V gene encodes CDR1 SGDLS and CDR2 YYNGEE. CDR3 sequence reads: CASSVDSSGPTYEQYF. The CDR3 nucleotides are TGTGCCAGCAGCGTAGATTCTAGCGGACCGACCTACGAGCAGTACTTC.

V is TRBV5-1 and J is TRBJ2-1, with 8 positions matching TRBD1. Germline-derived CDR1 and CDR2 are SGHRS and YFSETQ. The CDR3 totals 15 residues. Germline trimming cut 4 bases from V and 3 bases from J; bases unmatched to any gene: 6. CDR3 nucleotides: TGCGCCAGCAGCCAAGGACAGGGCTACTACAATGAGCAGTTCTTC. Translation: CASSQGQGYYNEQFF.

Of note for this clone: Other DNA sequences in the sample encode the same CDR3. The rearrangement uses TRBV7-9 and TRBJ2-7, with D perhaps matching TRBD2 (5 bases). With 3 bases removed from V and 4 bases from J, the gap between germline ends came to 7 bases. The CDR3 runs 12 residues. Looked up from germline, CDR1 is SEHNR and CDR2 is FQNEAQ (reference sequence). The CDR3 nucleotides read TGTGCCAGCAGCTTCACGGGGTACGAGCAGTACTTC. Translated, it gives CASSFTGYEQYF.

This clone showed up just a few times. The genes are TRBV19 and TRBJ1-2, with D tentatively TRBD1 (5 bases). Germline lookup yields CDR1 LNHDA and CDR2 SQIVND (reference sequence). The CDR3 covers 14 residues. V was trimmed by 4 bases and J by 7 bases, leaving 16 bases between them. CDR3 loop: CASSTLRGTGGYTF. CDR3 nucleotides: TGTGCCAGTAGTACGCTCCGTGGGACTGGTGGCTACACCTTC.

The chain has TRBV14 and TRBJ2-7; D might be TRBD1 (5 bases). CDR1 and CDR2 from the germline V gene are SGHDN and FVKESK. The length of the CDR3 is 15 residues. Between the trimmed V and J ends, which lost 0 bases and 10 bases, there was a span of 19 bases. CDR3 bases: TGTGCCAGCAGCCAAGAGGGATGGGGCGTCAGAGTCCAGTACTTC. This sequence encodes CASSQEGWGVRVQYF.

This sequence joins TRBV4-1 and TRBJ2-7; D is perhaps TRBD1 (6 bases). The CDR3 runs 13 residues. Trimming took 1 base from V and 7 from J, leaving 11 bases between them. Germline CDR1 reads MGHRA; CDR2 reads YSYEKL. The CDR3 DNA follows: TGCGCCAGCAGCCAAGGGATTCAGGGGGAGCAGTACTTC. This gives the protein CASSQGIQGEQYF.

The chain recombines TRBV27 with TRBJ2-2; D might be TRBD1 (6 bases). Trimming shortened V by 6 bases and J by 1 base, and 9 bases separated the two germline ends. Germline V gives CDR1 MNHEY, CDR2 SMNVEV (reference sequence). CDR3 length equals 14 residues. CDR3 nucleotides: TGTGCCAGCAGGCAGGGGAGGAACACCGGGGAGCTGTTTTTT. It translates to CASRQGRNTGELFF.

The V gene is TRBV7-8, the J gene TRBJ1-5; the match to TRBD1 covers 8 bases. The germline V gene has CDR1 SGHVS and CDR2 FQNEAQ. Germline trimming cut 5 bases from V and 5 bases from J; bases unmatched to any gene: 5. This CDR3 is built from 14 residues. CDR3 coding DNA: TGTGCCAGCAGCCCGGACAGGGAACATCAGCCCCAGCATTTT. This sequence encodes CASSPDREHQPQHF. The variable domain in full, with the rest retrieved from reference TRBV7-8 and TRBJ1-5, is GAGVSQSPRYKVAKRGQDVALRCDPISGHVSLFWYQQALGQGPEFLTYFQNEAQLDKSGLPSDRFFAERPEGSVSTLKIQRTQQEDSAVYLCASSPDREHQPQHFGDGTRLSIL.

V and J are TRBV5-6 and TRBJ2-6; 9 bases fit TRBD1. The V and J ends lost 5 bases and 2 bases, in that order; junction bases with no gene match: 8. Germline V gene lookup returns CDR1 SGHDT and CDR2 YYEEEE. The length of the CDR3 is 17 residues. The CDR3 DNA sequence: TGTGCCAGCAGTTTAGACAGGGGGTTGGCTGGGGCCAACGTCCTGACTTTC. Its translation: CASSLDRGLAGANVLTF.

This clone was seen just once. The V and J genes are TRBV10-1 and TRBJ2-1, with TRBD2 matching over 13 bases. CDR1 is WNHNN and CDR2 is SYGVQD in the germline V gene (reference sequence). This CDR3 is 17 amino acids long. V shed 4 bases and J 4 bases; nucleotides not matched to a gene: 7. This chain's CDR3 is CASSAGLAGLPYNEQFF. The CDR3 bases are TGCGCCAGCAGTGCGGGACTAGCGGGACTGCCTTACAATGAGCAGTTCTTC.

CDR3 sequence reads: CASSPTSGSYQETQYF. As DNA, the CDR3 is TGTGCCAGCAGCCCCACTAGCGGGAGTTACCAAGAGACCCAGTACTTC. V and J are TRBV4-2 and TRBJ2-5; TRBD2 aligns across 11 bases. Trimming took 4 bases from V and 0 from J; bases not matched to a gene: 4. The CDR3 consists of 16 residues. Germline V gene data show CDR1 as LGHNA and CDR2 as YNFKEQ.

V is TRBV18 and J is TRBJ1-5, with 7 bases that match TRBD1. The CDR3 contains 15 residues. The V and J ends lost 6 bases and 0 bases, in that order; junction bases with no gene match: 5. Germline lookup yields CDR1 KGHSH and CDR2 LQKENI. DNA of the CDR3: TGTGCCAGCTCCGAAACAGGGGATAGCAATCAGCCCCAGCATTTT. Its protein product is CASSETGDSNQPQHF. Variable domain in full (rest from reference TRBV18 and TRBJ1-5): NAGVMQNPRHLVRRRGQEARLRCSPMKGHSHVYWYRQLPEEGLKFMVYLQKENIIDESGMPKERFSAEFPKEGPSILRIQQVVRGDSAAYFCASSETGDSNQPQHFGDGTRLSIL.

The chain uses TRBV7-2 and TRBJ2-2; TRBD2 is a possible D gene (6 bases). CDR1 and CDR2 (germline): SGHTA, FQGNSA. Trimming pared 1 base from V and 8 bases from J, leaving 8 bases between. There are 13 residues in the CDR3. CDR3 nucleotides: TGTGCCAGCAGCTTAGGGAGGGGTGGGGAGCTGTTTTTT. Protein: CASSLGRGGELFF.

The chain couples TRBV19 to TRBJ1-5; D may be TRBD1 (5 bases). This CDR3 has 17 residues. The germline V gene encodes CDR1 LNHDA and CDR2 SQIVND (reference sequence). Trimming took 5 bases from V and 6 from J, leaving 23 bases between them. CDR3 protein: CASSDPRRQTGGQPQHF. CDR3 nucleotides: TGTGCCAGTAGTGACCCAAGGAGACAAACCGGGGGTCAGCCCCAGCATTTT.

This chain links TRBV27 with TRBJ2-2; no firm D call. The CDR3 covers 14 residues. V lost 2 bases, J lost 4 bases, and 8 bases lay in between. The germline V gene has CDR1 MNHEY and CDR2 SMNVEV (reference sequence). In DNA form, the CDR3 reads TGTGCCAGCAGTTTAGAGGTCCTCACCGGGGAGCTGTTTTTT. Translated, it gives CASSLEVLTGELFF.

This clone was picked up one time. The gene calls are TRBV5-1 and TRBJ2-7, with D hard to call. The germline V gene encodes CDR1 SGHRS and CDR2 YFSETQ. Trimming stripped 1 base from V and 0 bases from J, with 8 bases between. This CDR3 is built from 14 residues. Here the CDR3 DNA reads TGCGCCAGCAGCTTGAGTAGCAGCTCCTACGAGCAGTACTTC. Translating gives CASSLSSSSYEQYF.